These T cell receptor beta chains were read from a single sample in a study of CD8 T cells in ankylosing spondylitis. TCRdb reanalysed the 5' RACE reads using MiXCR and keeps one entry per CDR3 protein. The sample yields a few hundred thousand distinct CDR3 sequences, roughly 18% seen once. The sample was blood, either unsorted or a sorted T cell fraction (not recorded which). The receptors come from a male donor with ankylosing spondylitis. CDR3s include the opening cysteine and the closing phenylalanine or tryptophan. The D gene is left open where the match is weak. Expanded clones are given a class, and other clones once, few, many or no size at all.

cdr3_aa: CASSLEGGEQETQYF
cdr3_nt: TGCGCCAGCAGCTTGGAGGGCGGTGAACAAGAGACCCAGTACTTC
d_call: -
j_call: TRBJ2-5
v_call: TRBV5-1
clone_size: -

cdr3_aa: CASSEGSTEAFF
cdr3_nt: TGTGCCAGCAGCGAGGGTTCCACTGAAGCTTTCTTT
d_call: -
j_call: TRBJ1-1
v_call: TRBV3-1
clone_size: few

cdr3_aa: CASSQDPRLATEQYF
cdr3_nt: TGCGCCAGCAGCCAAGATCCGCGGCTAGCAACGGAGCAGTACTTC
d_call: -
j_call: TRBJ2-7
v_call: TRBV4-1
clone_size: -

cdr3_aa: CASTPRASGSINEQFF
cdr3_nt: TGTGCCAGCACCCCTCGGGCTAGCGGGAGTATAAATGAGCAGTTCTTC
d_call: TRBD2
j_call: TRBJ2-1
v_call: TRBV11-2
clone_size: -

cdr3_aa: CASSSNLAGGDNEQFF
cdr3_nt: TGCGCCAGCAGCAGCAATCTAGCGGGAGGTGACAATGAGCAGTTCTTC
d_call: TRBD2
j_call: TRBJ2-1
v_call: TRBV5-1
clone_size: -

cdr3_aa: CASSPPSGSYRVLEKLFF
cdr3_nt: TGTGCCAGCAGCCCCCCTTCCGGGAGCTACAGGGTCCTTGAAAAACTGTTTTTT
d_call: -
j_call: TRBJ1-4
v_call: TRBV11-2
clone_size: -

cdr3_aa: CASSEMGSSYNEQFF
cdr3_nt: TGTGCCAGCAGTGAAATGGGGAGCTCCTACAATGAGCAGTTCTTC
d_call: -
j_call: TRBJ2-1
v_call: TRBV2
clone_size: -

cdr3_aa: CASSSTRTYDSPLHF
cdr3_nt: TGTGCCAGCAGCTCTACCCGGACATATGATTCACCCCTCCACTTT
d_call: -
j_call: TRBJ1-6
v_call: TRBV7-9
clone_size: few

cdr3_aa: CATSESSLYNEQFF
cdr3_nt: TGTGCCACCAGCGAATCTTCACTTTACAATGAGCAGTTCTTC
d_call: -
j_call: TRBJ2-1
v_call: TRBV24-1
clone_size: -

cdr3_aa: CASSLGPDRALSRGYTF
cdr3_nt: TGTGCCAGCAGCTTAGGTCCGGACAGGGCCCTATCTCGGGGCTACACCTTC
d_call: TRBD1
j_call: TRBJ1-2
v_call: TRBV5-6
clone_size: few

cdr3_aa: CASSQEEGTGELFF
cdr3_nt: TGCGCCAGCAGCCAAGAGGAGGGAACCGGGGAGCTGTTTTTT
d_call: -
j_call: TRBJ2-2
v_call: TRBV4-1
clone_size: few

cdr3_aa: CASSLETGYISYEQYF
cdr3_nt: TGCGCCAGCAGCTTGGAGACAGGGTATATCTCCTACGAGCAGTACTTC
d_call: TRBD1
j_call: TRBJ2-7
v_call: TRBV5-1
clone_size: many

cdr3_aa: CASSQDRSGTITDTQYF
cdr3_nt: TGCGCCAGCAGCCAAGATCGGAGCGGAACCATCACAGATACGCAGTATTTT
d_call: -
j_call: TRBJ2-3
v_call: TRBV4-3
clone_size: many

cdr3_aa: CASRGDHTDTQYF
cdr3_nt: TGTGCCAGCAGGGGCGACCACACAGATACGCAGTATTTT
d_call: -
j_call: TRBJ2-3
v_call: TRBV12-3/TRBV12-4
clone_size: -

cdr3_aa: CASSQPTGPPHTGELFF
cdr3_nt: TGCGCCAGCAGCCAACCGACAGGCCCACCACACACCGGGGAGCTGTTTTTT
d_call: -
j_call: TRBJ2-2
v_call: TRBV4-1
clone_size: many

cdr3_aa: CASSQGTPGNTIYF
cdr3_nt: TGCGCCAGCAGCCAAGGGACACCCGGAAACACCATATATTTT
d_call: -
j_call: TRBJ1-3
v_call: TRBV4-1
clone_size: -

cdr3_aa: CASSDLGGESGANVLTF
cdr3_nt: TGTGCCAGCAGTGATTTGGGGGGGGAGTCTGGGGCCAACGTCCTGACTTTC
d_call: TRBD2
j_call: TRBJ2-6
v_call: TRBV2
clone_size: -

cdr3_aa: CASSPLSGTDTQYF
cdr3_nt: TGTGCCAGCTCACCACTCAGCGGCACAGATACGCAGTATTTT
d_call: -
j_call: TRBJ2-3
v_call: TRBV18
clone_size: few

cdr3_aa: CASSLDRTEAFF
cdr3_nt: TGTGCCAGCAGCCTTGACAGGACTGAAGCTTTCTTT
d_call: -
j_call: TRBJ1-1
v_call: TRBV7-6
clone_size: few

cdr3_aa: CASSIAVGTEAFF
cdr3_nt: TGTGCCAGTAGTATAGCAGTGGGCACTGAAGCTTTCTTT
d_call: -
j_call: TRBJ1-1
v_call: TRBV19
clone_size: -

cdr3_aa: CSVENMVLDGYTF
cdr3_nt: TGCAGCGTTGAAAATATGGTATTAGACGGCTACACCTTC
d_call: -
j_call: TRBJ1-2
v_call: TRBV29-1
clone_size: -

cdr3_aa: CASRISGVTDTQYF
cdr3_nt: TGTGCCAGCAGAATCAGCGGGGTCACAGATACGCAGTATTTT
d_call: TRBD2
j_call: TRBJ2-3
v_call: TRBV12-3/TRBV12-4
clone_size: few